The entry that follows covers one T cell receptor (beta chain) sequence. Its specificity is not known. The entirety of the isolated RNA underwent reverse transcription, so expressed TCRB transcripts were sequenced. Assay used: immunoSEQ multiplex PCR; TCRdb lists only in-frame clones, some missing. The sample has a few hundred thousand clones; 20% to 25% are singletons. The CDR3 sequence is 15 residues long. The V and J ends lost 0 bases and 5 bases respectively, with 10 bases between them. Germline V gene data show CDR1 as LNHNV and CDR2 as YYDKDF (reference sequence). The entry originates in a study of beta chain features in type 1 diabetes. Study results and caveats: All four CD4+ subsets of Type 1 diabetes patients contained TCRB CDR3s that were moderately but significantly shorter.

The source material was naive CD4+ T cells from blood. V usage is TRBV15 and J usage is TRBJ2-2; the D is unclear. The source is a woman aged 25 to 39 with type 1 diabetes. The CDR3 spells CATSRDHVVTGELFF. CDR3 in DNA: TGTGCCACCAGCAGAGATCACGTAGTTACCGGGGAGCTGTTTTTT.